Sequencing of this T cell receptor beta chain was carried out in a study of CD8 T cells in ankylosing spondylitis. TCRdb processed the 5' RACE reads anew with MiXCR; each CDR3 protein has one entry. The table shows some 200,000 distinct CDR3 sequences, with about 20% occurring only once. Of note for this clonotype: As yet, its antigen is unknown.

CDR1 and CDR2 (germline): SQVTM, ANQGSEA. V was trimmed by 8 bases and J by 10 bases, leaving 12 bases between them. The length of the CDR3 is 10 residues. Findings and caveats of the study: The clones that were linked to disease were reported to be significantly enriched in matched synovial fluid samples from ankylosing spondylitis patients. Characteristic of ankylosing spondylitis blood, it appeared, was a TCR beta motif comprising several highly homologous variants.

This receptor was obtained from a male donor aged 10 to 35 with ankylosing spondylitis or in good health (not recorded which). The sample consisted of blood, either unsorted or a sorted T cell fraction (not recorded which). The rearrangement uses TRBV29-1 and TRBJ2-1; no firm D call. CDR3 nucleotides: TGCAGCACTCTGGCGGTGGAGCAGTTCTTC. Translating gives CSTLAVEQFF.